The rows below give T cell receptor beta chains drawn from one sample of a study of control samples from healthy donors and cancer patients. Sequencing used immunoSEQ multiplex PCR; TCRdb keeps in-frame clones, though not all of them. The data contain tens of thousands of clones, approximately 94% of them singletons. Specimen: blood. The receptors originated from a man between 25 and 39 years old in good health. Each CDR3 is given with its conserved first and last residue. Fields, in order: clone size, D gene, J gene, V gene, CDR3 DNA, CDR3 protein. D genes are given only for firm matches. Some rows have no size entry. The others give once, few or many, or a class for an expanded clone.

. | . | TRBJ1-6 | TRBV14 | TGTGCCAGCAGCCAAGACCGGCATCCCAATTCACCCCTCCACTTT | CASSQDRHPNSPLHF
few | TRBD2 | TRBJ2-1 | TRBV7-3 | TGTGCCAGCAGCTTAATTTTGGCGGGAGGGCCAGGGACCTACAATGAGCAGTTCTTC | CASSLILAGGPGTYNEQFF
once | TRBD1 | TRBJ2-5 | TRBV15 | TGTGCCACCAGCAGAGATCAGAGTGGGACAGGTCTAGAGACCCAGTACTTC | CATSRDQSGTGLETQYF
. | TRBD1 | TRBJ2-6 | TRBV5-1 | TGCGCCAGCAGGCCATCCGGGACAGGGGGGCGGGGGGCCAACGTCCTGACTTTC | CASRPSGTGGRGANVLTF
. | TRBD2 | TRBJ2-1 | TRBV6-5 | TGTGCCAGCAGGACTAGCGGGAGTCTGAATGAGCAGTTCTTC | CASRTSGSLNEQFF
. | TRBD1 | TRBJ1-1 | TRBV7-3 | TGTGCCAGCAGCCCAACGGCGGACAGGGGGCGAACTGAAGCTTTCTTT | CASSPTADRGRTEAFF
. | . | TRBJ2-2 | TRBV5-6 | TGTGCCAGCAGCTTGGGTTTAGACACCGGGGAGCTGTTTTTT | CASSLGLDTGELFF
few | TRBD2 | TRBJ2-7 | TRBV28 | TGTGCCAGCAAAGCGGGAGGGGGCCACGAGCAGTACTTC | CASKAGGGHEQYF
. | TRBD1 | TRBJ1-3 | TRBV6-5 | TGTGCCAGCAGTCCGGACAGGGGAAGTTGGAACACCATATATTTT | CASSPDRGSWNTIYF
. | TRBD1 | TRBJ2-5 | TRBV7-9 | TGTGCCAGCAGCCACCCCGACAGGGGGCGAGAAGAGACCCAGTACTTC | CASSHPDRGREETQYF
few | TRBD1 | TRBJ1-1 | TRBV7-8 | TGTGCCAGCAGCCTTGGGACAGCAAACACTGAAGCTTTCTTT | CASSLGTANTEAFF
. | . | TRBJ2-1 | TRBV7-2 | TGTGCCAGCAGGGCCGGGACAACGCCAAACAATGAGCAGTTCTTC | CASRAGTTPNNEQFF
. | . | TRBJ1-2 | TRBV6-5 | TGTGCCAGCAGTCCCCAGGGAGGGTCCAAAGGCTACACCTTC | CASSPQGGSKGYTF
. | . | TRBJ1-3 | TRBV5-6 | TGTGCCAGCAGCTTGGTGCCAGGGGGAAACACCATATATTTT | CASSLVPGGNTIYF
. | . | TRBJ1-5 | TRBV4-1 | TGCGCCAGCAGCCAAGTCGCAGGGGATCAGCCCCAGCATTTT | CASSQVAGDQPQHF
. | . | TRBJ2-7 | TRBV29-1 | TGCAGCGTCGGAGGGTCGGGGGAGACATACGAGCAGTACTTC | CSVGGSGETYEQYF
once | TRBD1 | TRBJ2-5 | TRBV3-1/TRBV3-2 | TGTGCCAGCCAGCACAGGGGGCAAGAGACCCAGTACTTC | CASQHRGQETQYF
. | . | TRBJ1-1 | TRBV5-1 | TGCGCCAGCAGCCGGGAGGTGAACACTGAAGCTTTCTTT | CASSREVNTEAFF
. | . | TRBJ1-4 | TRBV4-1 | TGCGCCAGCAGCCAAGTCACGGCAACTAATGAAAAACTGTTTTTT | CASSQVTATNEKLFF
. | . | TRBJ1-5 | TRBV6-6 | TGTGCCAGCGGGGCTCAGCCCCAGCATTTT | CASGAQPQHF
. | . | TRBJ1-4 | TRBV7-8 | TGTGCCAGCAGCTTAGGTGGATTCAATGAAAAACTGTTTTTT | CASSLGGFNEKLFF
few | . | TRBJ2-5 | TRBV6-6 | TGTGCCAGCAGTTACCTTCTCCGGGGAACGGGAGAGACCCAGTACTTC | CASSYLLRGTGETQYF
. | . | TRBJ1-2 | TRBV6-2/TRBV6-3 | TGTGCCAGCAGTTATACACGGGTTAACTATGGCTACACCTTC | CASSYTRVNYGYTF
. | . | TRBJ2-1 | TRBV30 | TGTGCCGGGGTCGACCTCGGGACTGGAGGAAATGAGCAGTTCTTC | CAGVDLGTGGNEQFF
. | TRBD1 | TRBJ1-2 | TRBV4-1 | TGCGCCAGCAGCCAAGATACGGGGACAGGGGGTGGCTATGGCTACACCTTC | CASSQDTGTGGGYGYTF
. | TRBD1 | TRBJ1-1 | TRBV10-2 | TGCGCCAGCAGTGAGGTGACAGGGGGTGAAGCTTTCTTT | CASSEVTGGEAFF
. | TRBD1 | TRBJ1-5 | TRBV30 | TGTGCCTGGAGTGGGGGACAGGGACTCTCCAATCAGCCCCAGCATTTT | CAWSGGQGLSNQPQHF
. | . | TRBJ2-5 | TRBV4-3 | TGCGCCAGCTCCGCCCGGCCTAGCAGAAATAGTGGAGAGACCCAGTACTTC | CASSARPSRNSGETQYF
. | . | TRBJ1-4 | TRBV4-1 | TGCGCCAGCAGCCAAGATGGGAGGGGTGGGGAAAAACTGTTTTTT | CASSQDGRGGEKLFF
. | TRBD1 | TRBJ1-2 | TRBV6-5 | TGTGCCAGCAGACCGGGGGACAGAGATAACTATGGCTACACCTTC | CASRPGDRDNYGYTF
. | . | TRBJ2-1 | TRBV7-9 | TGTGCCAGCAGCTCGAGGAACAGGGGCCGGGGGTACAATGAGCAGTTCTTC | CASSSRNRGRGYNEQFF
. | . | TRBJ2-2 | TRBV24-1 | TGTGCCACCAGTGCTGGCAGGGCGAACACCGGGGAGCTGTTTTTT | CATSAGRANTGELFF
. | . | TRBJ1-2 | TRBV19 | TGTGCCAGTTCCTCTATGGGGCGGAATGGCTACACCTTC | CASSSMGRNGYTF
once | TRBD1 | TRBJ1-5 | TRBV4-1 | TGCGCCAGCAGCACGACCGGACAGGGCTTTCAGCCCCAGCATTTT | CASSTTGQGFQPQHF
. | . | TRBJ1-2 | TRBV28 | TGTGCCAGCAGCATGCCTGGGGTCTATGGCTACACCTTC | CASSMPGVYGYTF
. | TRBD2 | TRBJ2-3 | TRBV14 | TGTGCCAGCAGCCAAGATATGCGGGGGGCCTCGGCGCAGTATTTT | CASSQDMRGASAQYF
. | TRBD1 | TRBJ2-5 | TRBV25-1 | TGTGCCAGCAGTGGGACAGGGACGTACCAAGAGACCCAGTACTTC | CASSGTGTYQETQYF
. | TRBD2 | TRBJ2-1 | TRBV10-3 | TGTGCCATCAGTGAGTCAAGACTAGCGGGGGGGACAAACAATGAGCAGTTCTTC | CAISESRLAGGTNNEQFF
. | . | TRBJ1-5 | TRBV20-1 | TGCAGTGCTAGTAGGGTCAATCAGCCCCAGCATTTT | CSASRVNQPQHF
. | . | TRBJ1-1 | TRBV27 | TGTGCCAGCAGTTTATCGAGGGGATTCGTGAACACTGAAGCTTTCTTT | CASSLSRGFVNTEAFF
once | . | TRBJ1-1 | TRBV28 | TGTGCCAGCAGGCGGAGGGTCCCTTCTCTGAACACTGAAGCTTTCTTT | CASRRRVPSLNTEAFF
once | TRBD1 | TRBJ2-1 | TRBV7-3 | TGTGCCAGCAGCCCCGGGGAGGGGACAGGGCACAATGAGCAGTTCTTC | CASSPGEGTGHNEQFF
. | . | TRBJ2-3 | TRBV4-3 | TGCGCCAGCAGCCAAGAGAGGCGGGATACGCAGTATTTT | CASSQERRDTQYF
. | TRBD1 | TRBJ1-2 | TRBV30 | TGTGCCTGGAGTGTTTCGACAGGGAACTATGGCTACACCTTC | CAWSVSTGNYGYTF
. | TRBD1 | TRBJ1-5 | TRBV6-5 | TGTGCCAGCAGTACGACAGGGGGCTCAGGTCAGCCCCAGCATTTT | CASSTTGGSGQPQHF
. | . | TRBJ2-1 | TRBV3-1/TRBV3-2 | TGTGCCAGCAGCCAAGCAACTGAGCAGTTCTTC | CASSQATEQFF
few | TRBD1 | TRBJ1-2 | TRBV4-2 | TGTGCCAGCAGCCAAAGGGACCAGTCGCCTATGACAGGGGGCTACACCTTC | CASSQRDQSPMTGGYTF
. | TRBD2 | TRBJ2-3 | TRBV9 | TGTGCCAGCAGCGCGACTAGCGGGGGCCTTGATCTCACAGATACGCAGTATTTT | CASSATSGGLDLTDTQYF
. | TRBD2 | TRBJ2-5 | TRBV10-3 | TGTGCCATCAGTCAATCGGGGGGAGGGACCCAGTACTTC | CAISQSGGGTQYF
. | TRBD1 | TRBJ2-7 | TRBV27 | TGTGCCAGCAGTCTCCGGACAGGGGGCTACGAGCAGTACTTC | CASSLRTGGYEQYF
. | . | TRBJ2-5 | TRBV11-2 | TGTGCCAGCAGCCCAGAATGGGTTTCAGAGACCCAGTACTTC | CASSPEWVSETQYF
. | . | TRBJ1-2 | TRBV5-5 | TGTGCCAGCAGCTCATATGACTATGGCTACACCTTC | CASSSYDYGYTF
. | TRBD1 | TRBJ2-2 | TRBV3-1/TRBV3-2 | TGTGCCAGCAGCTACCAACCCCGGGACAGGGGGCAGAACATGGGCGGGGAGCTGTTTTTT | CASSYQPRDRGQNMGGELFF
. | TRBD1 | TRBJ2-1 | TRBV7-9 | TGTGCCAGCAGCTTAGGACAGGGTTTGTCGAATGAGCAGTTCTTC | CASSLGQGLSNEQFF